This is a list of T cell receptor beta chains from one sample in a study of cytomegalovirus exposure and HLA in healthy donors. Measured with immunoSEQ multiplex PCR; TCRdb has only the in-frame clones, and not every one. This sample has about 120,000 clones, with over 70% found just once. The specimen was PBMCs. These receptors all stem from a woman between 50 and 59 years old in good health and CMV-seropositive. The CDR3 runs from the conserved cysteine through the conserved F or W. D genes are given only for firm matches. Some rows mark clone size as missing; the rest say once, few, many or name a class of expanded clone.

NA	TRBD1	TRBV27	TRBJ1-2	TGTGCCAGCAGTTCCGGGACAGCCGTTAACTATGGCTACACCTTC	CASSSGTAVNYGYTF
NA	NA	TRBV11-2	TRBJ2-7	TGTGCCAGCAGCTTAGGGGACAACTACGAGCAGTACTTC	CASSLGDNYEQYF
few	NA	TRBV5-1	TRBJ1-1	TGCGCCAGCAGTTCCCTCGGCAGCGGGAACACTGAAGCTTTCTTT	CASSSLGSGNTEAFF
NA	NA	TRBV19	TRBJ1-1	TGTGCCAGTAGAAACCAGCCCCTCGACGACAGTGAAGCTTTCTTT	CASRNQPLDDSEAFF
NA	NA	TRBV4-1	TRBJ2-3	TGCGCCAGCAGCCAGTGGGCTGGAGATACGCAGTATTTT	CASSQWAGDTQYF
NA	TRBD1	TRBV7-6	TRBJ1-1	TGTGCCAGCAGCCTAGACAGGGACACTGAAGCTTTCTTT	CASSLDRDTEAFF
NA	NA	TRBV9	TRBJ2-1	TGTGCCAGCAGCGTAGGGGGCAGTAGCTCCTACAATGAGCAGTTCTTC	CASSVGGSSSYNEQFF
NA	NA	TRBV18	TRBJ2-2	TGTGCCAGCTCCAGAACCCCTACAGCGAACACCGGGGAGCTGTTTTTT	CASSRTPTANTGELFF
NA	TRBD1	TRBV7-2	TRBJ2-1	TGTGCCAGCAGCTCGTGGACAGGAGAAGAGCAGTTCTTC	CASSSWTGEEQFF
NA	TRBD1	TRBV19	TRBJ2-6	TGTGCCAGTCGACAGGGACAGGGGGCTGGGGCCAACGTCCTGACTTTC	CASRQGQGAGANVLTF
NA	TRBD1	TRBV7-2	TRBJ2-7	TGTGCCAGCAGCCCCCAGGTTGGGACAGGGGGCTACGAGCAGTACTTC	CASSPQVGTGGYEQYF
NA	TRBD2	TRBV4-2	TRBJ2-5	TGTGCCAGCAGCCAAGATAGCGGGAGGGGAGAGACCCAGTACTTC	CASSQDSGRGETQYF
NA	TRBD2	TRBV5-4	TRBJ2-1	TGTGCCAGCAGGCTAGCGGGGGGGTCTATTAACAATGAGCAGTTCTTC	CASRLAGGSINNEQFF
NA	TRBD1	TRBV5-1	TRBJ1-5	TGCGCCAGCAGCTGCCCGGACAGGGGGCGAGGCAATCAGCCCCAGCATTTT	CASSCPDRGRGNQPQHF
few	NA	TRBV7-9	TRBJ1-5	TGTGCCAGCAGCTGGGGAACAGGCGATCAGCCCCAGCATTTT	CASSWGTGDQPQHF
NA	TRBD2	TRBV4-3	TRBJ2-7	TGCGCCAGCAGCCAAGAAAACACAGCGGGATCCTGGTACGAGCAGTACTTC	CASSQENTAGSWYEQYF
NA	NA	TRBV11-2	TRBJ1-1	TGTGCCAGCAGCTTAGAGGAGGCCACTTGGGTCACTGAAGCTTTCTTT	CASSLEEATWVTEAFF
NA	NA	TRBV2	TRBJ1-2	TGTGCCAGCAGTGAAGCGCTCTCGGGGGGCTATGGCTACACCTTC	CASSEALSGGYGYTF
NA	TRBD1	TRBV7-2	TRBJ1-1	TGTGCCAGCAGCTCCGGGACAGCCAAGAACACTGAAGCTTTCTTT	CASSSGTAKNTEAFF
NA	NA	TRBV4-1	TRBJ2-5	TGCGCCAGCAGCCCAGGGTCTCTGGAGACCCAGTACTTC	CASSPGSLETQYF
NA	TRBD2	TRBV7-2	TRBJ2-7	TGTGCCAGCAGTTGGACGGGAGGGATTAACGAGCAGTACTTC	CASSWTGGINEQYF
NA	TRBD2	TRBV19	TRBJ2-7	TGTGCCAGTAGTAGGGACTATATCGACGAGCAGTACTTC	CASSRDYIDEQYF
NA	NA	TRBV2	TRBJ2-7	TGTGCCAGCAGGTTAGGACTGCCGGCCTACGAGCAGTACTTC	CASRLGLPAYEQYF
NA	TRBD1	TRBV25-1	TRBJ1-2	TGTGCCAGCGGACGGACAGGACATCTTGGCTACACCTTC	CASGRTGHLGYTF
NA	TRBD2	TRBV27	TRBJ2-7	TGTGCCAGCAGCGCCGCGACTAGCGGGAGGACCTACGAGCAGTACTTC	CASSAATSGRTYEQYF
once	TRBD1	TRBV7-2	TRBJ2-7	TGTGCCAGCAGACAGGGGGGCGGACGCTCCTACGAGCAGTACTTC	CASRQGGGRSYEQYF
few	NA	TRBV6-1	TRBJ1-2	TGTGCCAGCAGTGAGCCAGTCGGCTACACCTTC	CASSEPVGYTF
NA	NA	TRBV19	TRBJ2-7	TGTGCCAGTAGACCGGGTTCCACCTCCTACGAGCAGTACTTC	CASRPGSTSYEQYF
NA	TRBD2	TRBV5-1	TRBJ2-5	TGCGCCAGCAGCTTGGCAGGGAGGGGTGAGACCCAGTACTTC	CASSLAGRGETQYF
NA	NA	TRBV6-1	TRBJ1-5	TGTGCCAGCAGTGGAAGACAGGTTAACAATCAGCCCCAGCATTTT	CASSGRQVNNQPQHF
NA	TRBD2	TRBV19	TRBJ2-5	TGTGCCAGTAGTACCACTAGCGTCCGGGAGACCCAGTACTTC	CASSTTSVRETQYF
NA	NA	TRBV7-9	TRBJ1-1	TGTGCCAGCAGCTTAGGTCCGGGAAGCACTGAAGCTTTCTTT	CASSLGPGSTEAFF
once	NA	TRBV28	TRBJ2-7	TGTGCCAACAGTTTCCAGGGGGAGGTTTACGAGCAGTACTTC	CANSFQGEVYEQYF
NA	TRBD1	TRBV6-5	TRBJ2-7	TGTGCCAGCAGTACCTCCGGGACAGGGGTCGACGAGCAGTACTTC	CASSTSGTGVDEQYF
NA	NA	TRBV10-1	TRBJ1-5	TGCGCCAGCAACGTGGGCAGGCGACAGACTCTAATCAAGCCGCCCCAGCATTTT	CASNVGRRQTLIKPPQHF
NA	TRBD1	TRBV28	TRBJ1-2	TGTGCCAGCAGAAGTCCAGGACAGGGGGGATATGGCTACACCTTC	CASRSPGQGGYGYTF
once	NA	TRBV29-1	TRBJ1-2	TGCAGCGTTTTTTCTCCGCAGTCCGACTATGGCTACACCTTC	CSVFSPQSDYGYTF
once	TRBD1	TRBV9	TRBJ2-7	TGTGCCAGCAGCGCTATGACAGGGGGATCAAGGGGCCACTCCTACGAGCAGTACTTC	CASSAMTGGSRGHSYEQYF
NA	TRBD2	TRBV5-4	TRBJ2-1	TGTGCCAGCAGCTTGACGGGAGGATACAATGAGCAGTTCTTC	CASSLTGGYNEQFF
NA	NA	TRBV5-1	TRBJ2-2	TGCGCCAGCAGCCCGGGGACAAAGCCCGGGGAGCTGTTTTTT	CASSPGTKPGELFF
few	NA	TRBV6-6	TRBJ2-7	TGTGCCAGCAGCAAGACAGAGTCGGCCTACGAGCAGTACTTC	CASSKTESAYEQYF
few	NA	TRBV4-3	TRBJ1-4	TGCGCCAGCAGCCACGAGACAGACCGTAATGAAAAACTGTTTTTT	CASSHETDRNEKLFF
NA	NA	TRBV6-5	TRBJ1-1	TGTGCCAGCAGTTACCTCACAGGGAACACTGAAGCTTTCTTT	CASSYLTGNTEAFF